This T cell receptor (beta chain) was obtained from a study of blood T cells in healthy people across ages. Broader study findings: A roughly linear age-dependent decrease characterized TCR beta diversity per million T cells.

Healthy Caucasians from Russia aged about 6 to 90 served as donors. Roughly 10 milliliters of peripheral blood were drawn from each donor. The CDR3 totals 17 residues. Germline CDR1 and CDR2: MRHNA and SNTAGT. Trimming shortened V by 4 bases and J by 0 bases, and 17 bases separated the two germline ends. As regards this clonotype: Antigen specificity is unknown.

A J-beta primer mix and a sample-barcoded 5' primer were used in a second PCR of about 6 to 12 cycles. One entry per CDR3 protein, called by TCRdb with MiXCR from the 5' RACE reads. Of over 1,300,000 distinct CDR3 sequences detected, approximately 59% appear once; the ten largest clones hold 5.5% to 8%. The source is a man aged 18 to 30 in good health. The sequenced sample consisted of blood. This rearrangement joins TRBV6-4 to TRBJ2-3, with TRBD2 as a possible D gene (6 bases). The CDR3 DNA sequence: TGTGCCAGCAGTGCTCTAGTGGGAGGTGGAAGCACAGATACGCAGTATTTT. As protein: CASSALVGGGSTDTQYF.